One TCR beta chain is described in this entry. What it binds is not known. These data belong to a study of glioma-infiltrating T cells. Study context: Sequencing aimed for roughly 4.5- to 11-fold coverage of 950,000 to 1,000,000 peripheral T cells.

Study-wide results and limits: Tissue-blood divergence was below expectation in non-neoplastic patients, above in gliomas.

The iRepertoire nested amplicon-rescue multiplex PCR amplified TCR alpha and beta CDR3s from RNA. For one-step reverse transcription and amplification, 100-400 ng of tissue mRNA or PBMC total RNA was used. Each CDR3 protein gets one entry after TCRdb re-called the multiplex PCR reads with MiXCR. Of around 350,000 distinct CDR3 sequences in the sample, 41% were seen once. With V trimmed by 1 base and J by 2 bases, 7 bases remained unmatched. Germline V CDR1 and CDR2: SGHTA, FQGNSA. This CDR3 is built from 17 residues. This sequence originates from a human donor with low-grade glioma or glioblastoma, undergoing nonglioma brain surgery, or in good health (not recorded which). Sequenced material: glioma tissue, nonneoplastic brain tissue, or PBMCs (not recorded which). The V gene is TRBV7-2, the J gene TRBJ2-7, with 11 positions matching TRBD1. CDR3: CASSLGEAGQGAYEQYF. Here the CDR3 DNA reads TGTGCCAGCAGCTTAGGAGAGGCGGGACAGGGGGCCTACGAGCAGTACTTC.